By sample share, the clone carrying this TCR beta chain is medium-sized. Antigen: not known. Data came from immunoSEQ multiplex PCR; TCRdb stores just in-frame clones and leaves some out. The sample consists of about 7,000 clones, about 62% of them appearing once. This specimen belongs to a study of PD-1 blockade in classical Hodgkin lymphoma. Study details: Nivolumab was administered to patients intravenously at 3 mg/kg every 2 weeks. Study-level points and caveats: As was reported, newly diagnosed patients showed lower baseline TCR diversity than healthy donors did.

Time point denoted: cycle 4 day 1 (C4D1), after more than 5 weeks of nivolumab. Every patient experienced relapse after autologous stem cell transplantation, and brentuximab vedotin exposure varied. Negative selection with magnets was how CD8+ T cells were isolated from the thawed PBMCs. This material consisted of CD8+ T cells from blood, taken before the fourth cycle of nivolumab. The sequence was collected from a human donor with classical Hodgkin lymphoma.

The CDR3 loop reads CASTRPGPLGHSPLHF. DNA of the CDR3: TGTGCCAGCACCAGACCGGGACCGCTGGGACATTCACCCCTCCACTTT. This rearrangement joins TRBV7-9 to TRBJ1-6, with D perhaps matching TRBD1 (5 bases). The germline V gene encodes CDR1 SEHNR and CDR2 FQNEAQ (reference sequence). The germline V and J ends were trimmed by 7 bases and 8 bases, with 21 bases remaining between them. The CDR3 length is 16 residues.